The 6 T cell receptor beta chains below were found in one sample sequenced in a study of CD8+CD57+ T cells in acquired aplastic anemia. The TCR beta profiling, which covered VDJ combination and CDR3 sequence, was carried out using genomic DNA as the template. TCRdb re-called the reads with MiXCR, one entry per CDR3 protein. The sample contains roughly 63,000 distinct CDR3 sequences, 50% to 55% of which appear only once. The specimen was sorted CD4+, CD8+, or CD8+CD57+ T cells (not recorded which) from PBMCs. The receptors were sampled from a human donor in good health, serving as a control.

The chain couples TRBV11-2 to TRBJ1-2, with TRBD1 identical over 7 bases. With 1 base clipped from V and 3 bases from J, the junction kept 5 bases outside the gene matches. The length of the CDR3 is 15 residues. Germline V lookup: CDR1 SGHAT, CDR2 FQNNGV. CDR3 in amino acids: CASSLGSGGHYGYTF. CDR3 nucleotide sequence: TGTGCCAGCAGCTTAGGATCAGGGGGACACTATGGCTACACCTTC.

J is TRBJ1-1 and V is TRBV7-8, with D unresolved. The V and J ends lost 2 bases and 4 bases respectively, with 11 bases between them. This CDR3 is built from 14 residues. Per germline, CDR1 SGHVS and CDR2 FQNEAQ. CDR3 protein: CASSLIAGPTEAFF. The CDR3 DNA reads TGTGCCAGCAGCTTAATAGCAGGACCCACTGAAGCTTTCTTT.

The genes are TRBV20-1 and TRBJ2-7, with a possible D match to TRBD1 (5 bases). The CDR3 contains 14 residues. Trimming pared 3 bases from V and 9 bases from J, leaving 21 bases between. Germline V gene data show CDR1 as DFQATT and CDR2 as SNEGSKA (reference sequence). This CDR3 reads CSASRPQGIELQYF. In DNA, the CDR3 is TGCAGTGCTAGTAGGCCGCAGGGAATAGAGCTGCAGTACTTC.

The chain employs TRBV18 and TRBJ2-3; 11 bases are shared with TRBD2. Germline V CDR1 and CDR2: KGHSH, LQKENI. CDR3 length equals 18 residues. V was clipped by 5 bases and J by 4 bases; unmatched bases: 14. The CDR3 here is CASSKDRSGRANSDTQYF. The CDR3 region has the DNA TGTGCCAGCTCAAAAGACCGTAGCGGGAGGGCTAATTCAGATACGCAGTATTTT.

This clonotype has only a few counts. The rearrangement joins TRBV29-1 to TRBJ2-5; D is ambiguous. CDR3 length: 10 amino acids. The ends were cut back, 7 bases at V and 1 base at J, with 4 bases in the middle. Germline assignment: CDR1 SQVTM and CDR2 ANQGSEA. CDR3 loop: CSAIQETQYF. CDR3 in DNA: TGCAGCGCCATCCAAGAGACCCAGTACTTC.

This chain joins TRBV7-8 and TRBJ2-7, with TRBD2 identical over 7 bases. CDR1 SGHVS and CDR2 FQNEAQ come from the germline V gene. The CDR3 has 12 amino acids. The ends lost 5 bases at V and 6 bases at J; junction bases unmatched: 4. The CDR3 DNA reads TGTGCCAGCAGCCCCCAGCGGGGCGAGCAGTACTTC. Residues: CASSPQRGEQYF.